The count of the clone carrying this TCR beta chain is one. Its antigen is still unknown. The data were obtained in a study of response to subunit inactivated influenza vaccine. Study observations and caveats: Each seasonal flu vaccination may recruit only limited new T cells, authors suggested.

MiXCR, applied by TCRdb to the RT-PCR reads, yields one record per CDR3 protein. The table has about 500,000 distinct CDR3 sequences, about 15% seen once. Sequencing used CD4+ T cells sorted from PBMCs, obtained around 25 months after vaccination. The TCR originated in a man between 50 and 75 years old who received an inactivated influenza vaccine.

CDR3 sequence reads: CASSHPGGFTDTQYF. In nucleotides, the CDR3 is TGTGCCAGCAGCCATCCGGGGGGATTCACAGATACGCAGTATTTT. The V gene is TRBV4-2, the J gene TRBJ2-3; TRBD2 matches at 7 bases. The germline CDR1 and CDR2 sequences are LGHNA and YNFKEQ. Losses at the gene ends were 3 bases for V and 2 bases for J; bases not matched to a gene: 5. CDR3 length: 15 residues.